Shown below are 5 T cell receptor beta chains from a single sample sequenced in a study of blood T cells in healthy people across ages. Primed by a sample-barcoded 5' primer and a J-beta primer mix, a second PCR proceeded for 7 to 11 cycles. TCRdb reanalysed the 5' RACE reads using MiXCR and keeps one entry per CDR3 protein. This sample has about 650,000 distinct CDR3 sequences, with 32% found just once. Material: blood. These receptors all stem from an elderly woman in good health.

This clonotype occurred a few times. CDR3 sequence (DNA): TGTGCCAGCAGGGTACGACTAGCGGTCTACAATGAGCAGTACTTC. Amino acid sequence: CASRVRLAVYNEQYF. The chain carries TRBV2 and TRBJ2-5, with 9 bases that match TRBD2. Germline V gene sequence: CDR1 SNHLY, CDR2 FYNNEI. This CDR3 region has 15 residues. The junction had 16 bases not matched to a gene; V was cut back by 6 bases and J by 11 bases.

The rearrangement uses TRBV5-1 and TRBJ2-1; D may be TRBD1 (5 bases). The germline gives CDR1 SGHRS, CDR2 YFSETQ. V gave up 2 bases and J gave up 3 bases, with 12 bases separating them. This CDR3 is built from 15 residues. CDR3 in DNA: TGCGCCAGCAGCTTAGAGCCGCAGGGCTACAATGAGCAGTTCTTC. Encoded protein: CASSLEPQGYNEQFF.

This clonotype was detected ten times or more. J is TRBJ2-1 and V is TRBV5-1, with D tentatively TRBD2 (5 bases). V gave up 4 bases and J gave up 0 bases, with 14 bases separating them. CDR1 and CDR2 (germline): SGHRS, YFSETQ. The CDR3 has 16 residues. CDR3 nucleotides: TGCGCCAGCAGCCGTGATCAGAGGGACTCCTACAATGAGCAGTTCTTC. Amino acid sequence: CASSRDQRDSYNEQFF.

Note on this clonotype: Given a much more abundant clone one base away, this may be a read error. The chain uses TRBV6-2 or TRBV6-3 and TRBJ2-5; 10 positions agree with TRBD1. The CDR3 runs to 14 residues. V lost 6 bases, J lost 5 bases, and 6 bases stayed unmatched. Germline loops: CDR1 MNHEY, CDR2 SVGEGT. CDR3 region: CASRTTGGGETQYF. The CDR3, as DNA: TGTGCCAGCAGGACGACAGGGGGCGGCGAGACCCAGTACTTC.

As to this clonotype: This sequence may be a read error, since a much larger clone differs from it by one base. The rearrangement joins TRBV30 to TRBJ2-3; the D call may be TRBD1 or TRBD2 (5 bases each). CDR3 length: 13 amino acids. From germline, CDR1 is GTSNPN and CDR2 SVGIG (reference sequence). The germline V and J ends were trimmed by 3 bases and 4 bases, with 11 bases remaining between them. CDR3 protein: CAWRGDLPDTQYF. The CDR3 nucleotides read TGTGCCTGGAGGGGGGACCTACCAGATACGCAGTATTTT.